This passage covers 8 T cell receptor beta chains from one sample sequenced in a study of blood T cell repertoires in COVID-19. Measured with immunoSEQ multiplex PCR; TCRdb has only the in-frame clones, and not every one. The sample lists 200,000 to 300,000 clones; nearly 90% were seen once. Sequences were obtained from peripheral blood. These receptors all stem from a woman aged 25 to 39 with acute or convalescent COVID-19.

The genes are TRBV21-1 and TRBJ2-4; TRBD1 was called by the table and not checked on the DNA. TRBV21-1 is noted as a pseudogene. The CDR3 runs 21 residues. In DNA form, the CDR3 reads TGTGCCAGCAGCAACGGGGGACAGGGAGGGGAGGGACATCTAGCCAAAAACATTCAGTACTTC. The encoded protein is CASSNGGQGGEGHLAKNIQYF.

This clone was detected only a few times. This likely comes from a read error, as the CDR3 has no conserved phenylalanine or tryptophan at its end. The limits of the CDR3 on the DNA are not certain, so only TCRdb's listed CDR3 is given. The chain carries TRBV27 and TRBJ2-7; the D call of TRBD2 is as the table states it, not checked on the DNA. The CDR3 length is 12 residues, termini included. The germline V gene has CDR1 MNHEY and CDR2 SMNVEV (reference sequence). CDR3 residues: CASLTGDSGVLL.

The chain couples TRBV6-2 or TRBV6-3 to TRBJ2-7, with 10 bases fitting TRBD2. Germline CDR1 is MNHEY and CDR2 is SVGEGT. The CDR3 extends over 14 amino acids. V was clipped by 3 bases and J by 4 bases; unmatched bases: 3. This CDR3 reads CASSYRTSGYEQYF. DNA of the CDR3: TGTGCCAGCAGTTATAGGACTAGCGGATACGAGCAGTACTTC.

The CDR3 loop reads CASSSGLAGGPYNEQFF. The CDR3 DNA sequence: TGTGCCAGCAGCTCTGGACTAGCGGGAGGGCCATACAATGAGCAGTTCTTC. The gene calls are TRBV5-6 and TRBJ2-1; 15 positions agree with TRBD2. The V segment lost 3 bases and the J segment 4 bases; nucleotides outside the gene matches: 5. CDR1 SGHDT and CDR2 YYEEEE come from the germline V gene. The CDR3 has 17 amino acids.

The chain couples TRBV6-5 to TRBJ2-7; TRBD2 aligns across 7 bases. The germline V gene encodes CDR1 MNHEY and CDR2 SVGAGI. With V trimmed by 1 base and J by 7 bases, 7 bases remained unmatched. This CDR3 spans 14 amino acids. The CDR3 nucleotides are TGTGCCAGCAGTTACTTGGGGGGAGGGTTGGAGCAGTACTTC. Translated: CASSYLGGGLEQYF.

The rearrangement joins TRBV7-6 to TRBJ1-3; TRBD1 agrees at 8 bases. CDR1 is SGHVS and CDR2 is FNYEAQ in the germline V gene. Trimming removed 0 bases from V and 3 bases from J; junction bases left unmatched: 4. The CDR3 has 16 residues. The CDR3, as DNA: TGTGCCAGCAGCTTAGCCCAGGGACAGGTTGGAAACACCATATATTTT. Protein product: CASSLAQGQVGNTIYF.

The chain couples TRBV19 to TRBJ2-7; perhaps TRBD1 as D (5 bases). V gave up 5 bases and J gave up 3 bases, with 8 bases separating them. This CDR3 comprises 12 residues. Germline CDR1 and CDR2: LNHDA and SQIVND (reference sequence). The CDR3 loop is CASSSGHYEQYF. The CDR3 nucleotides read TGTGCCAGTAGTTCAGGGCACTACGAGCAGTACTTC.

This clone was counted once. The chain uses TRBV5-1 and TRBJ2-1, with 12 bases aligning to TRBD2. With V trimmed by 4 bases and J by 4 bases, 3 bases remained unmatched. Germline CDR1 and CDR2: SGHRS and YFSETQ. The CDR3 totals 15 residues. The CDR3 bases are TGCGCCAGCAGCATCGGGACTAGCGGGTACAATGAGCAGTTCTTC. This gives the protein CASSIGTSGYNEQFF.